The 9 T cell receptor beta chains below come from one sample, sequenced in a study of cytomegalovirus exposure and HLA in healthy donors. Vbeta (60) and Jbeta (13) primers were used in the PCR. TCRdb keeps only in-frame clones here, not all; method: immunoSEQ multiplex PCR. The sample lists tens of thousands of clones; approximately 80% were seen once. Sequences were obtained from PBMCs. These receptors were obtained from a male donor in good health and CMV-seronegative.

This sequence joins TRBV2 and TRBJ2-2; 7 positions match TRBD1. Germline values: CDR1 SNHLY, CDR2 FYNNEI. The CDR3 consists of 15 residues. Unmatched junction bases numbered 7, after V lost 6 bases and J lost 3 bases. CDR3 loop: CASRRWQGDTGELFF. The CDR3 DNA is TGTGCCAGCAGGCGTTGGCAGGGGGACACCGGGGAGCTGTTTTTT.

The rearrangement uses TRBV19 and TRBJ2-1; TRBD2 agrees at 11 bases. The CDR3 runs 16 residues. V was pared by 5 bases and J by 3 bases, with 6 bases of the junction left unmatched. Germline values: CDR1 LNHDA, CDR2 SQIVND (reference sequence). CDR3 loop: CASSPSSGGNYNEQFF. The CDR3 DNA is TGTGCCAGTAGTCCTTCTAGCGGGGGGAACTACAATGAGCAGTTCTTC.

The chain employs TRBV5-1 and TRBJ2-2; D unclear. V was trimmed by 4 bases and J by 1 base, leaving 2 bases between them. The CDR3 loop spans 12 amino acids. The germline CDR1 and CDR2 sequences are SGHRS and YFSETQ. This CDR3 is CASSQNTGELFF. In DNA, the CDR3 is TGCGCCAGCAGCCAGAACACCGGGGAGCTGTTTTTT.

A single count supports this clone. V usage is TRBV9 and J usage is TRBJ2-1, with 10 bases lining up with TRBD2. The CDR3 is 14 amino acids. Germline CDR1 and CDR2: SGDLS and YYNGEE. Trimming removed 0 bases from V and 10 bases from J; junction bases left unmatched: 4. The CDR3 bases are TGTGCCAGCAGCGTAGCGGAGCGGGGGGGCGAGCAGTTCTTC. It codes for CASSVAERGGEQFF.

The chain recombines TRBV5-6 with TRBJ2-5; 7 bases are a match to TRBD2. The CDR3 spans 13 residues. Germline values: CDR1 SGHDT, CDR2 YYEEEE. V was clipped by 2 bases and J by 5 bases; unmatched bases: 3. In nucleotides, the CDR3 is TGTGCCAGCAGCTTCCGGGACTACGAGACCCAGTACTTC. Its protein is CASSFRDYETQYF.

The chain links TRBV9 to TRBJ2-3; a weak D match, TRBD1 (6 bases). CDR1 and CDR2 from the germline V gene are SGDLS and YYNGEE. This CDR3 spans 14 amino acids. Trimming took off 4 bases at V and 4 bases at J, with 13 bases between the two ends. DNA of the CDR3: TGTGCCAGCAGCCCAACAGGGAATCCAGATACGCAGTATTTT. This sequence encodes CASSPTGNPDTQYF.

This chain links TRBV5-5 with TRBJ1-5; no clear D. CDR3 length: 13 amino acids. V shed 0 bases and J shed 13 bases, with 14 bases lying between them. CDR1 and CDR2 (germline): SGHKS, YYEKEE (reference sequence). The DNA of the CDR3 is TGTGCCAGCAGCTTGGAGTTCGGGGATAGTCAGCATTTT. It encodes CASSLEFGDSQHF.

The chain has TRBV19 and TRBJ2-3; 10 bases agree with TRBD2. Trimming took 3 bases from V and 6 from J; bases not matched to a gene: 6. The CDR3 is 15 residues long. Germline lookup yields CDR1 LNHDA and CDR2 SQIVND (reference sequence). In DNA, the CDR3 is TGTGCCAGTAGTATCAGTAGCGGGGGGACGGATACGCAGTATTTT. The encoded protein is CASSISSGGTDTQYF.

In DNA, the CDR3 is TGTGCCAGCTCACCTCCTTGGGGGCAGGGCCGAACGAGGACCTTTAACTATGGCTACACCTTC. This translates into CASSPPWGQGRTRTFNYGYTF. The rearrangement joins TRBV18 to TRBJ1-2, with D perhaps TRBD1 (6 bases). The CDR3 length is 21 residues. Germline V CDR1 and CDR2: KGHSH, LQKENI. The ends were cut back, 3 bases at V and 1 base at J, with 30 bases in the middle.